This T cell receptor (beta chain) was identified in a study of shared clonotypes between healthy human individuals. Naive-designated CD8 cells lacked CD45RO, were positively enriched for CCR7, and omitted terminally differentiated effector memory CD45RA+ cells. CDR3 length equals 14 residues. In germline, CDR1 is WNHNN, CDR2 SYGVQD (reference sequence). V dropped 3 bases and J dropped 2 bases, with 10 bases sitting between them. This clone was counted between two and nine times. This table comes from immunoSEQ multiplex PCR, and its TCRdb copy is limited to in-frame clones, with some not included. The table includes a few hundred thousand clones, nearly 97% detected once.

Sequences were obtained from naive CD8+ T cells sorted from blood. This clonotype was sampled from a woman aged 25 to 39 in good health. V is TRBV10-1 and J is TRBJ1-1; no firm D call. The CDR3 bases are TGCGCCAGCAGTGACCCTCCAGCTAACACTGAAGCTTTCTTT. Its translation: CASSDPPANTEAFF.